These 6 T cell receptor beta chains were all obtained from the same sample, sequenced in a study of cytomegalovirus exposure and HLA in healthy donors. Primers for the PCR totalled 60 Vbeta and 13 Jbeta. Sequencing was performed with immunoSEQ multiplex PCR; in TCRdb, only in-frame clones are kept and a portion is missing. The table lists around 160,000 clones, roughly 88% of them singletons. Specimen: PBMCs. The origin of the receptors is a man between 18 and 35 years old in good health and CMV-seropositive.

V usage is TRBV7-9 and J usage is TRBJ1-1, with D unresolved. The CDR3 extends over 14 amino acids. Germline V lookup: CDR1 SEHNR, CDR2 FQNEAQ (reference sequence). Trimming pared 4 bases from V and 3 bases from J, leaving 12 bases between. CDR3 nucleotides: TGTGCCAGCAGCTCCACAGAATCCGACACTGAAGCTTTCTTT. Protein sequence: CASSSTESDTEAFF.

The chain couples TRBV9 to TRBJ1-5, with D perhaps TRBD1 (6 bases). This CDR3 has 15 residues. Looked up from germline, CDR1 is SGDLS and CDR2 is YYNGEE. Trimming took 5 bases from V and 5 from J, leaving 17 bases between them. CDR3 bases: TGTGCCAGCAGAGTTAAAAGACAGGCCCATCAGCCCCAGCATTTT. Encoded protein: CASRVKRQAHQPQHF.

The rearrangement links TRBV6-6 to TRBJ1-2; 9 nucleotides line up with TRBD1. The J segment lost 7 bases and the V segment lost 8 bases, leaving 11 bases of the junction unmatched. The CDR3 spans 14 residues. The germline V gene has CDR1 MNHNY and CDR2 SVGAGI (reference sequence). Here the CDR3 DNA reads TGTGCCAGCGGGGATCGAGACAGGGGGTCTGGCTACACCTTC. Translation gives CASGDRDRGSGYTF.

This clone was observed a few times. Here the CDR3 reads CATQGGGPSGNTIYF. For the CDR3, the DNA is TGTGCCACACAAGGCGGGGGGCCCTCTGGAAACACCATATATTTT. The chain joins TRBV6-5 to TRBJ1-3; D possibly corresponds to TRBD1 (6 bases). The CDR3 spans 15 residues. CDR1 MNHEY and CDR2 SVGAGI come from the germline V gene. Trimming took off 10 bases at V and 0 bases at J, with 16 bases between the two ends.

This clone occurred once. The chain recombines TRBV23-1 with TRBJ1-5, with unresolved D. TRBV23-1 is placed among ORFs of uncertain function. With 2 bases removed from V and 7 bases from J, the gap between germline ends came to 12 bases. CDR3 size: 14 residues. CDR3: CASSQGGFGQPQHF. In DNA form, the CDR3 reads TGCGCCAGCAGTCAAGGAGGGTTCGGGCAGCCCCAGCATTTT.

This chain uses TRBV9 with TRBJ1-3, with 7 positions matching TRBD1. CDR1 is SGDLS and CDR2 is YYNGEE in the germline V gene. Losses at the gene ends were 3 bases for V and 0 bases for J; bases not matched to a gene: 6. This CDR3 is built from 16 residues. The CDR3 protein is CASSDQTGLSGNTIYF. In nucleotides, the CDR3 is TGTGCCAGCAGCGACCAGACAGGGCTCTCTGGAAACACCATATATTTT.